Below are 14 T cell receptor beta chains sequenced from a single sample in a study. TCRdb re-called the 5' RACE reads with MiXCR, one entry per CDR3 protein. The sample carries over 55,000 distinct CDR3 sequences, 25% to 30% recorded once. Sequenced sample: tumor-infiltrating memory CD4+ T cells sorted from the breast tumor. Stated subset: memory CD4+ T cells, CD4+CD45RO+CD25-. The origin of the receptors is a female donor with breast cancer.

The V call is TRBV6-5, the J call TRBJ1-2, with 7 nucleotides matching TRBD1. The germline CDR1 and CDR2 sequences are MNHEY and SVGAGI. V lost 7 bases and J lost 4; bases outside the gene matches: 9. This CDR3 region has 14 residues. CDR3 loop: CASKGGTASYGYTF. CDR3 nucleotides: TGTGCCAGCAAGGGCGGGACAGCCTCCTATGGCTACACCTTC.

In this sample, this clonotype turned up many times. The V and J genes are TRBV20-1 and TRBJ2-1, with 7 bases aligning to TRBD2. The V segment lost 1 base and the J segment 6 bases; nucleotides outside the gene matches: 3. The germline gives CDR1 DFQATT, CDR2 SNEGSKA (reference sequence). This CDR3 region has 13 residues. CDR3 nucleotides: TGCAGTGCTAGAGGACTAGCTGGCAATGAGCAGTTCTTC. This sequence encodes CSARGLAGNEQFF.

Details on this clonotype: The conserved final phenylalanine or tryptophan is absent from the CDR3, which likely points to a read error. The chain recombines TRBV20-1 with TRBJ2-2; 8 bases match TRBD1. After removal of 6 bases from V and 2 bases from J, the junction contained 20 bases not matched to a gene. The CDR3 is 19 amino acids. Germline CDR1 is DFQATT and CDR2 is SNEGSKA (reference sequence). DNA for the CDR3: TGCAGTGCGGGTAGACAGGGGATCATAGGACTACACAACACCGGGGAGCTGTTTCTT. As protein: CSAGRQGIIGLHNTGELFL.

The rearrangement uses TRBV29-1 and TRBJ2-1, with a weak D call TRBD2 (6 bases). Looked up from germline, CDR1 is SQVTM and CDR2 is ANQGSEA. The CDR3 covers 16 residues. The V gene lost 7 bases and the J gene lost 6 bases, with 25 bases spanning the gap. CDR3 in DNA: TGCAGCGCGACATTGACAACTAGCATGAGGCGCAATGAGCAGTTCTTC. Its translation: CSATLTTSMRRNEQFF.

This clonotype was detected ten times or more. This chain joins TRBV4-2 and TRBJ2-3; D unclear. Trimming removed 0 bases at V and 4 bases at J, with 8 bases between. Germline V gene data show CDR1 as LGHNA and CDR2 as YNFKEQ. The CDR3 consists of 14 residues. The chain's CDR3 is CASSQEPGADTQYF. The CDR3 nucleotides are TGTGCCAGCAGCCAAGAGCCTGGAGCAGATACGCAGTATTTT.

As to this clonotype: One end of the junction varies from germline; a read error may be responsible. The V and J genes are TRBV5-1 and TRBJ1-2; the match to TRBD1 covers 7 bases. This CDR3 spans 14 amino acids. CDR1 is SGHRS and CDR2 is YFSETQ in the germline V gene. The CDR3 DNA reads as TGCGCCAGCAGTTTGGGACAGCAGAACTATGGCTACACCTTC. It codes for CASSLGQQNYGYTF.

The chain combines TRBV2 with TRBJ2-1; a possible D gene is TRBD2 (5 bases). Germline V gene lookup returns CDR1 SNHLY and CDR2 FYNNEI. CDR3 length: 14 residues. Trimming stripped 6 bases from V and 0 bases from J, with 9 bases between. CDR3 region: CASSVTSSYNEQFF. In nucleotides, the CDR3 is TGTGCCAGCAGCGTAACTAGCTCCTACAATGAGCAGTTCTTC. Full variable domain (rest looked up from reference TRBV2 and TRBJ2-1): EPEVTQTPSHQVTQMGQEVILRCVPISNHLYFYWYRQILGQKVEFLVSFYNNEISEKSEIFDDQFSVERPDGSNFTLKIRSTKLEDSAMYFCASSVTSSYNEQFFGPGTRLTVL.

Ten or more counts support this clonotype. The V gene is TRBV6-2 or TRBV6-3, the J gene TRBJ2-7, with TRBD2 as a possible D gene (6 bases). Deletions cut 9 bases from V and 0 bases from J, with 12 bases between. Looked up from germline, CDR1 is MNHEY and CDR2 is SVGEGT. The CDR3 totals 13 residues. CDR3 amino acids: CASTSSSSYEQYF. In DNA, the CDR3 is TGTGCCAGTACTAGCAGCAGCTCCTACGAGCAGTACTTC.

In this sample, this clonotype turned up a few times. The rearrangement uses TRBV29-1 and TRBJ2-1, with 8 positions matching TRBD1. Germline V gene lookup returns CDR1 SQVTM and CDR2 ANQGSEA. The CDR3 totals 14 residues. Germline trimming cut 6 bases from V and 9 bases from J; bases unmatched to any gene: 13. Here the CDR3 reads CSVPGQGVGIEQFF. CDR3 coding DNA: TGCAGCGTGCCCGGACAGGGCGTAGGCATTGAGCAGTTCTTC.

This clonotype showed up many times. The CDR3 DNA sequence: TGTGCCACCAACCGCTGGACTAGCGGGACTAACAATGAGCAGTTCTTC. As protein: CATNRWTSGTNNEQFF. This sequence joins TRBV6-5 and TRBJ2-1, with TRBD2 matching 12 bases. The junction had 12 bases not matched to a gene; V was cut back by 10 bases and J by 5 bases. The CDR3 is 16 residues long. Germline CDR1 MNHEY, CDR2 SVGAGI.

This rearrangement joins TRBV4-3 to TRBJ2-2; D ambiguous. Deletions cut 3 bases from V and 7 bases from J, with 18 bases between. The CDR3 extends over 16 amino acids. Germline V gene sequence: CDR1 LGHNA, CDR2 YSLEER. CDR3 in amino acids: CASSHAPWTNDGELFF. DNA of the CDR3: TGCGCCAGCAGCCACGCACCCTGGACGAACGACGGGGAGCTGTTTTTT.

CDR3 DNA sequence: TGTGCCAGCAGTAATACAGGACAGCGAACTGAAGCTTTCTTT. It codes for CASSNTGQRTEAFF. This rearrangement joins TRBV2 to TRBJ1-1; D is possibly TRBD1 (6 bases). The CDR3 loop spans 14 amino acids. The V end lost 5 bases, the J end lost 5 bases, and 15 bases lay between the germline ends. Germline loops: CDR1 SNHLY, CDR2 FYNNEI. Full variable domain (outside the CDR3, taken from reference TRBV2 and TRBJ1-1): EPEVTQTPSHQVTQMGQEVILRCVPISNHLYFYWYRQILGQKVEFLVSFYNNEISEKSEIFDDQFSVERPDGSNFTLKIRSTKLEDSAMYFCASSNTGQRTEAFFGQGTRLTVV.

The V and J genes are TRBV7-8 and TRBJ1-2; no clear D. Germline CDR1 SGHVS, CDR2 FQNEAQ. The CDR3 spans 15 residues. The V gene lost 2 bases and the J gene lost 1 base, with 11 bases spanning the gap. CDR3 nucleotide sequence: TGTGCCAGCAGCTTACAACCAGGACTTAACTATGGCTACACCTTC. It specifies CASSLQPGLNYGYTF.

This clonotype came up a few times. The chain joins TRBV4-3 to TRBJ2-3, with D hard to call. The germline V and J ends were trimmed by 1 base and 7 bases, with 9 bases remaining between them. There are 13 residues in the CDR3. CDR1 and CDR2 from the germline V gene are LGHNA and YSLEER. The CDR3 DNA follows: TGCGCCAGCAGCCAAGGATTAGTGAATACGCAGTATTTT. Translation gives CASSQGLVNTQYF.